This T cell receptor (beta chain) was observed in a study of OX40 agonist ivuxolimab in advanced cancers. On the study more broadly: Two patients with cutaneous melanoma and one with hepatocellular carcinoma, three in total, showed partial responses.

Clones were sequenced by immunoSEQ multiplex PCR, and TCRdb holds only the in-frame ones, with some missing. Among 55,000 to 75,000 clones listed, approximately 81% were seen once. Systemic immunosuppression or a history of autoimmune disease excluded patients. In its sample, this clone was seen a few times. This CDR3 spans 15 amino acids. The germline V and J ends were trimmed by 3 bases and 3 bases, with 14 bases remaining between them. Germline assignment: CDR1 SGHAT and CDR2 FQDESV (reference sequence). The sequencing here drew on CD4+ or CD8+ T cells sorted from blood, taken in a trial of the OX40 agonist ivuxolimab. The sequence derives from an adult with an advanced solid tumor such as melanoma, head and neck, liver or kidney cancer. J is TRBJ1-1 and V is TRBV11-1; perhaps TRBD1 as D (6 bases). CDR3 protein: CASSFEDRRDTEAFF. DNA of the CDR3: TGTGCCAGCAGCTTTGAGGACAGAAGAGACACTGAAGCTTTCTTT.